The rows below give T cell receptor beta chains drawn from one sample of a study of cytotoxic CD8 clonotypes in ibrutinib-treated CLL. Data came from immunoSEQ multiplex PCR; TCRdb stores just in-frame clones and leaves some out. Of roughly 150,000 clones in the sample, roughly four fifths were seen once. This specimen consisted of PBMCs, obtained after 12 months of ibrutinib treatment. Source of these receptors: a human donor with chronic lymphocytic leukemia. Each CDR3 is given with its conserved first and last residue. The D gene is left open where the match is weak. Rows may omit the clone size; those that give it use once, few, many or a size class.

>TRBV28|-|-|TRBJ1-5|17
CASRNLDLRHGNQPQHF
TGTGCCAGCAGAAACCTGGACCTCAGGCATGGCAATCAGCCCCAGCATTTT
>TRBV4-2|-|-|TRBJ1-1|15
CASSQGGGANTEAFF
TGTGCCAGCAGCCAAGGAGGGGGGGCGAACACTGAAGCTTTCTTT
>TRBV11-2|-|TRBD1|TRBJ1-2|17
CASSLDIGDRRSYGYTF
TGTGCCAGCAGCTTAGATATCGGGGACAGAAGATCCTATGGCTACACCTTC
>TRBV7-6|once|TRBD1|TRBJ2-3|18
CASSVPKVGGRQRDTQYF
TGTGCCAGCAGCGTCCCGAAAGTAGGGGGCAGGCAGCGGGATACGCAGTATTTT
>TRBV7-2|once|-|TRBJ1-3|17
CASSSQPTGNSGNTIYF
TGTGCCAGCAGCTCGCAGCCTACAGGGAACTCTGGAAACACCATATATTTT
>TRBV6-7|-|TRBD2|TRBJ2-7|17
CASSYPGCSGVTYEQYF
TGTGCCAGCAGTTACCCTGGGTGTAGCGGGGTTACCTACGAGCAGTACTTC
>TRBV7-2|-|-|TRBJ1-5|14
CASSLNSNNQPQHF
TGTGCCAGCAGCTTGAACAGCAACAATCAGCCCCAGCATTTT
>TRBV4-1|-|-|TRBJ2-7|13
CASSQDISTGGTF
TGCGCCAGCAGCCAAGACATATCGACAGGTGGGACCTTC
>TRBV13|-|TRBD2|TRBJ2-7|20
CASSLRTPGLAGAYSYEQYF
TGTGCCAGCAGCCTCAGAACACCGGGACTAGCGGGAGCTTACTCCTACGAGCAGTACTTC
>TRBV28|once|-|TRBJ2-6|13
CASTRMGANVLTF
TGTGCCAGCACCCGAATGGGGGCCAACGTCCTGACTTTC
>TRBV4-2|many|TRBD2|TRBJ2-2|18
CASSPLTSGRTDTGELFF
TGTGCCAGCAGCCCTTTGACTAGCGGGAGGACGGACACCGGGGAGCTGTTTTTT
>TRBV27|-|TRBD2|TRBJ2-7|15
CASSLSIGRTYEQYF
TGTGCCAGCAGTTTATCCATCGGGAGGACATACGAGCAGTACTTC
>TRBV9|-|TRBD1|TRBJ1-3|16
CASSLGTGDSGNTIYF
TGTGCCAGCAGCCTCGGGACAGGGGACTCTGGAAACACCATATATTTT
>TRBV4-1|-|TRBD1|TRBJ2-1|16
CASSQRHRQGENEQFF
TGCGCCAGCAGCCAGCGCCATAGACAGGGGGAAAATGAGCAGTTCTTC
>TRBV28|-|-|TRBJ1-6|13
CASRPGGTAPLHF
TGTGCCAGCAGGCCTGGAGGGACGGCACCCCTCCACTTT
>TRBV30|-|TRBD1|TRBJ1-2|17
CAWSPRDRGKVRHGYTF
TGTGCCTGGAGCCCTCGGGACAGGGGAAAAGTTAGGCATGGCTACACCTTC
>TRBV29-1|-|TRBD1|TRBJ1-1|12
CSYNRGGTEAFF
TGCAGCTACAACAGGGGGGGCACTGAAGCTTTCTTT
>TRBV5-8|-|-|TRBJ2-3|16
CASSRGDGLDTDTQYF
TGTGCCAGCAGCCGTGGGGACGGGTTAGACACAGATACGCAGTATTTT
>TRBV5-1|many|-|TRBJ1-4|14
CASSLGGVNEKLFF
TGCGCCAGCAGCCTAGGGGGGGTTAATGAAAAACTGTTTTTT
>TRBV2|-|-|TRBJ2-7|14
CASLPGGSSYEQYF
TGTGCCAGTTTACCTGGGGGCAGCTCCTACGAGCAGTACTTC
>TRBV30|-|-|TRBJ1-2|14
CACSSDGENYGYTF
TGTGCCTGTTCCTCCGATGGTGAGAACTATGGCTACACCTTC
>TRBV21-1|-|-|TRBJ2-7|14
CARKNCDYGYEQYF
TGTGCCAGAAAAAACTGCGACTATGGTTACGAGCAGTACTTC
>TRBV7-9|-|TRBD2|TRBJ2-5|14
CASSPPGGRETQYF
TGTGCCAGCAGCCCACCGGGGGGACGGGAGACCCAGTACTTC
>TRBV7-8|-|TRBD2|TRBJ2-3|16
CASSLETAGGTDTQYF
TGTGCCAGCAGCTTAGAAACGGCGGGGGGCACAGATACGCAGTATTTT
>TRBV19|-|TRBD1|TRBJ1-2|15
CASSTQGATHYGYTF
TGTGCCAGTAGTACACAGGGGGCCACCCACTATGGCTACACCTTC
>TRBV10-1|few|-|TRBJ2-1|12
CASSDRLGWQFF
TGCGCCAGCAGTGACAGGTTAGGATGGCAGTTCTTC
>TRBV4-1|-|TRBD2|TRBJ2-1|18
CASSRASGRWGLYNEQFF
TGCGCCAGCAGCCGCGCTAGCGGGAGGTGGGGTCTCTACAATGAGCAGTTCTTC
>TRBV29-1|-|-|TRBJ1-1|13
CSVVWVGNTEAFF
TGCAGCGTTGTTTGGGTGGGGAACACTGAAGCTTTCTTT
>TRBV7-2|-|TRBD1|TRBJ1-2|15
CASSLSGRGPYGYTF
TGTGCCAGCAGCTTAAGTGGCAGGGGGCCCTATGGCTACACCTTC
>TRBV18|-|-|TRBJ1-3|16
CASSRSPRSSGNTIYF
TGTGCCAGCTCAAGGTCCCCACGATCCTCTGGAAACACCATATATTTT
>TRBV5-5|-|TRBD1|TRBJ1-5|16
CASSLLGQGISQPQHF
TGTGCCAGCAGCTTGTTGGGACAGGGGATTTCCCAGCCCCAGCATTTT
>TRBV9|-|-|TRBJ2-7|15
CASSVAEAGPYEQYF
TGTGCCAGCAGCGTAGCTGAGGCGGGTCCATACGAGCAGTACTTC
>TRBV20-1|once|-|TRBJ1-1|11
CSAQLNQEAFF
TGCAGTGCCCAACTGAACCAAGAAGCTTTCTTT
>TRBV4-2|-|-|TRBJ2-7|16
CASSQDGGARMYEQYF
TGTGCCAGCAGCCAAGATGGGGGGGCTAGGATGTACGAGCAGTACTTC
>TRBV7-2|-|-|TRBJ1-3|14
CASSLGDTGNTIYF
TGTGCCAGCAGCTTAGGAGACACTGGAAACACCATATATTTT
>TRBV28|-|TRBD1|TRBJ1-2|15
CASSLRDRVNYGYTF
TGTGCCAGCAGTCTCCGGGACAGGGTTAACTATGGCTACACCTTC
>TRBV30|few|-|TRBJ1-1|16
CAWRAGGAMRNTEAFF
TGTGCCTGGAGGGCCGGGGGCGCAATGCGGAACACTGAAGCTTTCTTT
>TRBV7-2|once|-|TRBJ1-1|13
CASSVGPNTEAFF
TGTGCCAGCAGCGTTGGACCGAACACTGAAGCTTTCTTT
>TRBV6-1|-|-|TRBJ2-2|14
CATREGGNTGELFF
TGTGCCACCCGCGAAGGGGGGAACACCGGGGAGCTGTTTTTT
>TRBV19|-|-|TRBJ1-4|17
CASSNRGTSVTNEKLFF
TGTGCCAGTAGTAACCGTGGGACATCGGTGACTAATGAAAAACTGTTTTTT
>TRBV10-3|-|-|TRBJ1-1|15
CAISEVKGAALQAFF
TGTGCCATCAGTGAGGTTAAGGGTGCCGCTCTACAAGCTTTCTTT
>TRBV6-6|-|TRBD1|TRBJ2-1|15
CASTLRAGGYNEQFF
TGTGCCAGCACTCTCCGGGCAGGGGGCTACAATGAGCAGTTCTTC
>TRBV25-1|-|-|TRBJ2-1|16
CASSPHRADTYNKQFF
TGTGCCAGCAGTCCCCACAGGGCGGATACCTACAATAAGCAGTTCTTC
>TRBV28|few|-|TRBJ1-2|15
CASNGSPQPNYGYTF
TGTGCCAGCAATGGTTCACCACAGCCTAACTATGGCTACACCTTC
>TRBV4-1|-|-|TRBJ1-5|17
CASSQVDLVNSNQPQHF
TGCGCCAGCAGCCAAGTTGATCTGGTGAATAGCAATCAGCCCCAGCATTTT
>TRBV14|-|TRBD1|TRBJ2-7|13
CATGRQGSYEQYF
TGTGCCACCGGACGACAGGGTTCCTACGAGCAGTACTTC
>TRBV13|once|-|TRBJ2-6|16
CASSLIGGSGANVLTF
TGTGCCAGCAGCTTAATAGGGGGGTCCGGGGCCAACGTCCTGACTTTC
>TRBV18|-|-|TRBJ1-2|14
CASSPVGDSYGYTF
TGTGCCAGCTCACCAGTAGGCGACAGCTATGGCTACACCTTC
>TRBV10-1|-|-|TRBJ1-5|15
CASASGPLGEQPQHF
TGCGCCAGCGCCTCGGGCCCGCTCGGGGAGCAGCCCCAGCATTTT
>TRBV6-1|-|-|TRBJ1-2|12
CASMREDYGYTF
TGTGCCAGCATGAGAGAGGACTATGGCTACACCTTC
>TRBV5-5|-|-|TRBJ2-7|14
CASILVPGGYEQYF
TGTGCCAGCATCCTCGTCCCCGGAGGCTACGAGCAGTACTTC
>TRBV28|-|TRBD1|TRBJ1-2|17
CASSLEGTGGVNYGYTF
TGTGCCAGCAGTTTAGAGGGGACAGGGGGCGTTAACTATGGCTACACCTTC
>TRBV5-1|-|TRBD1|TRBJ2-2|15
CASSKGQANTGELFF
TGCGCCAGCAGCAAGGGACAGGCCAACACCGGGGAGCTGTTTTTT
>TRBV9|-|TRBD1|TRBJ2-7|14
CASSPVGTEYEQYF
TGTGCCAGCAGCCCCGTGGGGACAGAATACGAGCAGTACTTC